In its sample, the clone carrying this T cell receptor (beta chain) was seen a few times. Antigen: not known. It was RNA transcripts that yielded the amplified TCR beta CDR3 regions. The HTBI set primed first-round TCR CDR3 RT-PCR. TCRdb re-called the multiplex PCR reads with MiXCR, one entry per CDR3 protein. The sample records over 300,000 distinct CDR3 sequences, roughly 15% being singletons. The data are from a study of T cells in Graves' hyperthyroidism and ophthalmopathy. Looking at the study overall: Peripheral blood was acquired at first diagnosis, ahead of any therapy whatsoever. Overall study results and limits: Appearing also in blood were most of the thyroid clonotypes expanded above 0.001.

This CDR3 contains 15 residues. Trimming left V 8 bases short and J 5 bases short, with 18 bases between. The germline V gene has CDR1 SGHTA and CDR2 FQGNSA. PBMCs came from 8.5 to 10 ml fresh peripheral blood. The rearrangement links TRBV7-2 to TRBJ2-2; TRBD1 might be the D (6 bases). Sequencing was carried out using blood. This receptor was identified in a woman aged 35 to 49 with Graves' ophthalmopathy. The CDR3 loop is CASSPGHIKTGELFF. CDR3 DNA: TGTGCCAGCTCTCCGGGACACATAAAGACCGGGGAGCTGTTTTTT.